Included here is one T cell receptor (beta chain) sequence, with context. The sample belongs to a study of cytomegalovirus exposure and HLA in healthy donors. Separate from the approximately 670-subject first cohort, the roughly 130-subject validation cohort was the one that the donors belonged to. Clones were read by immunoSEQ multiplex PCR, and TCRdb kept only the in-frame ones, dropping some. The data hold under 150,000 clones, with about 89% observed a single time. Sequencing was performed on PBMCs. The clonotype was recovered from a man in his late teens or twenties in good health and CMV-seronegative.

The CDR3 reads CAWSRREKLFF. The DNA for the CDR3 is TGTGCCTGGAGTCGCCGGGAAAAACTGTTTTTT. The chain has TRBV30 and TRBJ1-4; no firm D call. V was pared by 2 bases and J by 8 bases, with 6 bases between. CDR1 and CDR2 from the germline V gene are GTSNPN and SVGIG (reference sequence). This CDR3 region has 11 residues.